The clone carrying this TCR beta chain was seen more than once but under ten times. TCRdb processed the 5' RACE reads anew with MiXCR; each CDR3 protein has one entry. The table lists fewer than 250,000 distinct CDR3 sequences, roughly 7.5% of them singletons, with under 6.5% in the top ten. This entry comes from a study of identical twins. The V gene's germline CDR1 is MGHRA and CDR2 YSYEKL. CDR3 length equals 15 residues. V shed 4 bases and J 1 base; nucleotides not matched to a gene: 4. This same sample was also taken into another study, of yellow fever vaccine responses in identical twins.

The clonotype was recovered from a woman under 30 in good health. The sample consisted of CD8+ T cells sorted from blood. The rearrangement links TRBV4-1 to TRBJ1-5; TRBD1 matches at 7 bases. The CDR3 DNA sequence: TGCGCCAGCAGCCCGACAGGGAGGAGCAATCAGCCCCAGCATTTT. This codes for CASSPTGRSNQPQHF.